This section outlines one TCR beta chain sequence together with its context. This CDR3 is also generated by other DNA sequences in the sample. This sample was included in a study of blood T cell repertoires in COVID-19. As for the study in general: Italy, Spain and the United States were the sources of the convalescent and acute COVID-19 samples.

The CDR3 runs 12 residues. Germline CDR1 reads SGHNT; CDR2 reads YYREEE (reference sequence). The V gene lost 3 bases and the J gene lost 5 bases, with 8 bases spanning the gap. As handled by the study authors: Scientists estimated how many nucleated cells there were by amplifying reference gene primers. Sequenced by immunoSEQ multiplex PCR; TCRdb stores in-frame clones only, minus some. V, J and clone size were drawn from that table, and D and trimming were deduced from the DNA. The sample shows 210,000 or so clones, roughly nine tenths of them seen only once. The chain joins TRBV5-4 to TRBJ2-5; D is ambiguous. This sequence was found in a woman younger than 35 who had recovered from COVID-19. Sequencing was done on a sample of peripheral blood. The CDR3 DNA sequence: TGTGCCAGCAGCTCCACCCGGGAGACCCAGTACTTC. Its translation: CASSSTRETQYF.